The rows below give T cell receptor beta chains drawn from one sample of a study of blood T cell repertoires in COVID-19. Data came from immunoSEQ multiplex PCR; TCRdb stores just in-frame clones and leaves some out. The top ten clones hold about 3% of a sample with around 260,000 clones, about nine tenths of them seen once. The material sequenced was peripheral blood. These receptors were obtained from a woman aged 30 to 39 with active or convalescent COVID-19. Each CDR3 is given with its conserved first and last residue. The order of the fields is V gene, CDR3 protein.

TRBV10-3,CAISLRDSTLSEQFF
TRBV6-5,CASSLTGGGDYGYTF
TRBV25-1,CASSAETGQGSPLHF
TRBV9,CASSGSGGLGYNEQFF
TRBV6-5,CASIPGQGPGNTIYF
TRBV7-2,CASSFLSSGGRSNTQYF
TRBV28,CASSFSGPSLHF
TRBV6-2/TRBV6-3,CASSFRLAGAGETQYF
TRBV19,CASRRRNSGNTIYF
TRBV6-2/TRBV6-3,CASSYPGKDFNYGYTF
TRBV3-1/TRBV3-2,CASSPRILNLETQYF
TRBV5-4,CASSLGGTFETQYF
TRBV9,CASSLTGNTPMDTQYF
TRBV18,CASSPATGGKTQYF
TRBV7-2,CASSQPLAGGQETQYF
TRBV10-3,CAIRETIPTEAFF